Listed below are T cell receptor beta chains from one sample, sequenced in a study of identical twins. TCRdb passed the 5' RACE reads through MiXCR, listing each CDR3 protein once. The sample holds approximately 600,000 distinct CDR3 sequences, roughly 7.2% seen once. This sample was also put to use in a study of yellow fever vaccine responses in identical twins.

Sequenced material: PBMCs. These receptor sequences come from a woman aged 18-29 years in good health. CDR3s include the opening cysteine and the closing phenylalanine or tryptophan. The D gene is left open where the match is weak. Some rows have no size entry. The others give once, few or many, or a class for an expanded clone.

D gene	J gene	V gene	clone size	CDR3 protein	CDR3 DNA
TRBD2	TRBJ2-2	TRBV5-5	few	CASSFALAANTGELFF	TGTGCCAGCAGCTTCGCTCTAGCGGCGAACACCGGGGAGCTGTTTTTT
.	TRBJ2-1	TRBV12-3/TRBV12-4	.	CASSLSGGARNEQFF	TGTGCCAGCAGTTTGAGTGGGGGGGCGCGGAATGAGCAGTTCTTC
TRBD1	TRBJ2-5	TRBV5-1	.	CASSPGQASRETQYF	TGCGCCAGCAGCCCAGGACAGGCATCTCGAGAGACCCAGTACTTC
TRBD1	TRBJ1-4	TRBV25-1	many	CASSAEGQLAEKLFF	TGTGCCAGCAGTGCGGAGGGACAGCTAGCCGAAAAACTGTTTTTT
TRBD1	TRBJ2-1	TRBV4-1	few	CASSQDNLWQGVGLAYNEQFF	TGCGCCAGCAGCCAAGATAATCTATGGCAGGGGGTGGGTCTCGCCTACAATGAGCAGTTCTTC
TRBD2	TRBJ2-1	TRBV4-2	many	CASSLYSGTSGVNEQFF	TGTGCCAGCAGCCTCTACTCCGGGACTAGCGGGGTCAATGAGCAGTTCTTC
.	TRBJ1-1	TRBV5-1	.	CASSSQGTTEAFF	TGCGCCAGCAGCTCACAGGGAACCACTGAAGCTTTCTTT
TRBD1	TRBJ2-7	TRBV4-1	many	CASRRTGGFDEQYF	TGCGCCAGCAGAAGAACAGGGGGCTTTGACGAGCAGTACTTC
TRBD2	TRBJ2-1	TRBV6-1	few	CASTPGTRNNEQFF	TGTGCCAGCACTCCGGGGACTAGAAACAATGAGCAGTTCTTC
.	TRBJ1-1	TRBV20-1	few	CSAGGLDEAFF	TGCAGTGCGGGGGGCTTGGATGAAGCTTTCTTT
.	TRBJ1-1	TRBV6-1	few	CASSEAGRNTEAFF	TGTGCCAGCAGTGAAGCTGGGAGGAACACTGAAGCTTTCTTT
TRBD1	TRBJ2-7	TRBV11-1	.	CASSSIPPETGGSYEQYF	TGTGCCAGCAGCTCGATCCCCCCCGAGACAGGGGGCTCCTACGAGCAGTACTTC
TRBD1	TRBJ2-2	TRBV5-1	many	CASSFSGQGHGELFF	TGCGCCAGCAGCTTTTCGGGACAGGGGCACGGGGAGCTGTTTTTT
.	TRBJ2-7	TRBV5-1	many	CASSLFGPNSPLSYEQYF	TGCGCCAGCAGCTTGTTCGGACCGAATTCCCCCCTCTCCTACGAGCAGTACTTC
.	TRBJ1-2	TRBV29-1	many	CSAWLGYGYTF	TGCAGCGCTTGGTTGGGGTATGGCTACACCTTC
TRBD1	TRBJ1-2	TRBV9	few	CASSRTGGNYGYTF	TGTGCCAGCAGCAGGACAGGGGGTAACTATGGCTACACCTTC
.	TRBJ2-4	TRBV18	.	CASSPDGIAKNIQYF	TGTGCCAGCTCACCGGACGGAATAGCCAAAAACATTCAGTACTTC
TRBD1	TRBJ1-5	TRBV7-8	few	CASGTGENQPQHF	TGTGCCAGCGGGACAGGGGAGAATCAGCCCCAGCATTTT
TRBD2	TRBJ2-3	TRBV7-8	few	CASSFPSGLRGDTQYF	TGTGCCAGCAGCTTTCCATCGGGACTACGGGGAGATACGCAGTATTTT
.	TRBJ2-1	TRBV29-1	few	CSVGWVRGSANNEQFF	TGCAGCGTTGGGTGGGTGAGGGGTAGCGCAAACAATGAGCAGTTCTTC
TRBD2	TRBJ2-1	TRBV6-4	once	CASSGTSGGANEQFF	TGTGCCAGCAGTGGGACTAGCGGGGGGGCAAATGAGCAGTTCTTC
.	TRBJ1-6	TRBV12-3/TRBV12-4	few	CASSAHRISSPLHF	TGTGCCAGCAGTGCACATAGGATCTCTTCACCCCTCCACTTT
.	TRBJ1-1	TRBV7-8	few	CASSKGGVLVTEAFF	TGTGCCAGCAGCAAAGGGGGGGTTTTAGTCACTGAAGCTTTCTTT
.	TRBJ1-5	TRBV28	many	CASSLGFRKTYLGPQHF	TGTGCCAGCAGTTTAGGGTTCAGGAAGACCTACCTTGGGCCCCAGCATTTT
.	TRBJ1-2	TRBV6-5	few	CATSGAGYGYTF	TGTGCCACTTCGGGTGCGGGCTATGGCTACACCTTC
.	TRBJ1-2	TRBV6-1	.	CASSTRTVPFYGYTF	TGTGCCAGCAGTACCAGGACAGTGCCCTTCTATGGCTACACCTTC
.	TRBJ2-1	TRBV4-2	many	CASSQATAVEQFF	TGTGCCAGCAGCCAAGCCACGGCGGTTGAGCAGTTCTTC
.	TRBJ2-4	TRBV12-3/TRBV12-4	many	CASSPSVRIQYF	TGTGCCAGCAGCCCATCAGTGCGCATTCAGTACTTC
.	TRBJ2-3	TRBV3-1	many	CASSQEPTTDTQYF	TGTGCCAGCAGCCAAGAGCCCACTACAGATACGCAGTATTTT
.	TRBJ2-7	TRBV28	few	CASSFGGGPGRKEQYF	TGTGCCAGCAGTTTCGGAGGGGGGCCGGGCAGAAAAGAGCAGTACTTC
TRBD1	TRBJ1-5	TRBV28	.	CASSKDRAGQPQHF	TGTGCCAGCAGTAAGGACAGGGCGGGTCAGCCCCAGCATTTT
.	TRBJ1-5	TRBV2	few	CASSENGAGAQHF	TGTGCCAGCAGTGAAAACGGGGCAGGGGCCCAGCATTTT
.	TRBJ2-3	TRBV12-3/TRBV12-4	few	CASSSPYLMGDGTDTQYF	TGTGCCAGCAGTTCTCCTTACTTAATGGGGGACGGCACAGATACGCAGTATTTT
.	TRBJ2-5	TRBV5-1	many	CASSVQETQYF	TGTGCCAGCAGCGTCCAAGAGACCCAGTACTTC
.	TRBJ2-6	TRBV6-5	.	CASSYSGAKASGANVLTF	TGTGCCAGCAGTTACTCTGGGGCCAAAGCGTCTGGGGCCAACGTCCTGACTTTC
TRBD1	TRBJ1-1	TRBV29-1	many	CSAVGTGGLNTEAFF	TGCAGCGCCGTCGGGACAGGGGGACTGAACACTGAAGCTTTCTTT
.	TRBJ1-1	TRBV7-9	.	CASSSPPLWAFNTEAFF	TGTGCCAGCAGCTCCCCCCCTTTGTGGGCGTTTAACACTGAAGCTTTCTTT
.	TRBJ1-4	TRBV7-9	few	CASSEDISAEKLFF	TGTGCCAGCAGCGAGGACATCTCGGCTGAAAAACTGTTTTTT
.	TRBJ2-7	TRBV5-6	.	CARSPGTHYEQYF	TGTGCCAGGAGCCCCGGGACACATTACGAGCAGTACTTC
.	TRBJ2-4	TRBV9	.	CASSVSSAVKNIQYF	TGTGCCAGCAGCGTAAGCTCGGCAGTGAAAAACATTCAGTACTTC
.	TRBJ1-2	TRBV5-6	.	CASSLPAGAGGYTF	TGTGCCAGCAGCTTACCTGCAGGGGCCGGTGGCTACACCTTC
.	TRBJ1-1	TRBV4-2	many	CASSQDGRGYVNTEAFF	TGTGCCAGCAGCCAAGATGGAAGAGGGTACGTGAACACTGAAGCTTTCTTT
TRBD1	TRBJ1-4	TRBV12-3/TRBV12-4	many	CASRGTEEKLFF	TGTGCCAGCAGGGGGACAGAGGAAAAACTGTTTTTT
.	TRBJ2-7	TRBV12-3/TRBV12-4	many	CASSSRAYEQYF	TGTGCCAGCAGTTCCCGGGCCTACGAGCAGTACTTC
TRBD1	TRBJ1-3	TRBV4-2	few	CASSQQGASGNTIYF	TGTGCCAGCAGCCAACAGGGGGCTTCAGGAAACACCATATATTTT
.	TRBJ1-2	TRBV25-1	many	CASSDPRGSDRLYGYTF	TGTGCCAGCAGTGATCCCCGGGGCTCAGACAGGCTCTATGGCTACACCTTC
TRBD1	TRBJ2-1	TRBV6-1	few	CASRWTGGSYNEQFF	TGTGCCAGCAGGTGGACAGGGGGCTCCTACAATGAGCAGTTCTTC
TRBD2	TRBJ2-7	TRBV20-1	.	CSAQGTSGYEQYF	TGCAGTGCCCAAGGGACTAGCGGATACGAGCAGTACTTC
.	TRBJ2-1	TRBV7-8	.	CASSLARLLAGARGSEQFF	TGTGCCAGCAGCTTAGCGCGTCTACTGGCGGGGGCCAGGGGGAGTGAGCAGTTCTTC
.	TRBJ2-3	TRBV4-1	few	CASSRPGASTDTQYF	TGCGCCAGCAGCCGCCCGGGAGCTAGCACAGATACGCAGTATTTT
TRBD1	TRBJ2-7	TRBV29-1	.	CSVIGQGYEQYF	TGCAGCGTTATCGGACAGGGCTACGAGCAGTACTTC
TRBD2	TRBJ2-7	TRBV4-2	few	CASSQGLAGGYDEQYF	TGTGCCAGCAGCCAGGGACTAGCGGGAGGGTACGACGAGCAGTACTTC
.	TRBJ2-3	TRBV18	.	CASSPAQSTDTQYF	TGTGCCAGCTCACCAGCACAGAGCACAGATACGCAGTATTTT
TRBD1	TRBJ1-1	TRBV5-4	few	CASSFSRDRQVSGDTEAFF	TGTGCCAGCAGTTTTTCCCGGGACAGGCAGGTGTCTGGGGACACTGAAGCTTTCTTT
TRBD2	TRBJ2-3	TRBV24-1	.	CATSEASGGADTQYF	TGTGCCACCAGTGAAGCTAGCGGGGGTGCAGATACGCAGTATTTT
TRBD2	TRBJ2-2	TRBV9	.	CASSVAAGGSSGELFF	TGTGCCAGCAGCGTAGCAGCGGGAGGCTCGTCCGGGGAGCTGTTTTTT
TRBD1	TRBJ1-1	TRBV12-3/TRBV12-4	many	CASSFGVDRIVTEAFF	TGTGCCAGCAGTTTCGGAGTGGACAGGATAGTCACTGAAGCTTTCTTT
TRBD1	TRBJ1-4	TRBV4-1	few	CASSQPGQWEKLFF	TGCGCCAGCAGCCAGCCGGGACAGTGGGAAAAACTGTTTTTT
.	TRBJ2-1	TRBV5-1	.	CASSLAWAGENEQFF	TGCGCCAGCAGCTTGGCCTGGGCAGGGGAGAATGAGCAGTTCTTC